The T cell receptor (beta chain) described here comes from a study of molecular identifiers for immune sequencing clone quantification. Across the study: The replicates split RNA from roughly 20,000 or 100,000 naive CD8 cells five ways and sequenced four.

Both previously described methods and listed TCR primers were employed to make bulk TCR libraries. TCRdb re-derived calls from the PCR reads in MiXCR, one entry per CDR3 protein. Of about 97,000 distinct CDR3 sequences in the sample, 20% to 25% are singletons; the top ten hold around 1%. A word on this clonotype: Its matching antigen is unknown.

The length of the CDR3 is 16 residues. Trimming at V came to 5 bases and at J to 7 bases, leaving 10 bases not matched to a gene. CD8+CD4-CCR7+CD45RA+ sorting gave the naive CD8 T cells. Study outcomes and limitations: The study found clones above 20 RNA copies held over 98% of effector molecules and under 1% in naive cells.

Sequencing used naive CD8+ T cells from blood, with Jurkat cell RNA spiked in. This sample's subset: FACS-sorted CD8+CD4-CCR7+CD45RA+ naive T cells. The chain uses TRBV12-3 or TRBV12-4 and TRBJ2-2; 10 nucleotides align to TRBD2. The sequence was collected from a human donor in good health. Some libraries in this study had Jurkat cell RNA spiked in. The CDR3 loop is CASSASAGGRGGELFF. The CDR3 nucleotides read TGTGCCAGCAGTGCTTCAGCGGGAGGGCGAGGCGGGGAGCTGTTTTTT.